This T cell receptor beta chain was identified in a study of blood T cell repertoires in COVID-19. Background on the study: Acute and convalescent COVID-19 specimens originated in the United States, Italy and Spain. The cDNA or gDNA used as material had been derived from T cells, B-cell-depleted T cells, or PBMCs.

The CDR3 is 15 amino acids. V gave up 7 bases and J gave up 7 bases, with 20 bases separating them. Germline V gene data show CDR1 as LNHDA and CDR2 as SQIVND (reference sequence). Original processing methods: Estimation of nucleated cell counts was performed using reference gene primer amplification. Repertoires were generated with immunoSEQ multiplex PCR, while TCRdb's copy carries only in-frame clones and drops some. That table gives V, J and clone size, and the DNA gave D and trimming. The table shows roughly 300,000 clones, with approximately 85% occurring only once. The receptor was isolated from a human donor in a cohort sampled during active COVID-19. The sample consisted of peripheral blood. The chain links TRBV19 to TRBJ2-1; D possibly corresponds to TRBD2 (6 bases). The CDR3 DNA sequence: TGTGCCAGTAACGTAGCGGCCGGAGGAAGGAATGAGCAGTTCTTC. Translating it yields CASNVAAGGRNEQFF.